Following are 19 T cell receptor beta chains from one sample sequenced in a study of metastatic and nonmetastatic thyroid tumors. Every patient underwent thyroid surgery untreated. TCRdb re-called clones via MiXCR from the PCR reads. The top ten clones hold about 5.9% of a sample with some 7,900 clones, roughly 25% of them seen once. The specimen sequenced was adjacent normal tissue. The receptors originated from a female donor with papillary thyroid cancer or a benign thyroid nodule (not recorded which). Some clones in this sample may be carry-over from other donors' samples.

Only a few counts were recorded for this clone. The chain couples TRBV7-3 to TRBJ1-1; D uncertain. In germline, CDR1 is SGHTA, CDR2 FQGTGA. V lost 3 bases, J lost 0 bases, and 8 bases lay in between. This CDR3 has 14 amino acids. The CDR3 bases are TGTGCCAGCAGCTTGGAGCCCATGAACACTGAAGCTTTCTTT. Protein: CASSLEPMNTEAFF.

The chain is built from TRBV9 and TRBJ1-1, with D tentatively TRBD1 (5 bases). CDR3 size: 14 residues. Germline lookup yields CDR1 SGDLS and CDR2 YYNGEE. Trimming left V 3 bases short and J 2 bases short, with 11 bases between. The CDR3 loop reads CASSGRDFNTEAFF. For the CDR3, the DNA is TGTGCCAGCAGCGGGAGGGACTTTAACACTGAAGCTTTCTTT.

This clone has at least ten counts. The chain joins TRBV28 to TRBJ2-1; weak D call: TRBD1 (6 bases). Germline CDR1 reads MDHEN; CDR2 reads SYDVKM. The CDR3 extends over 16 amino acids. Trimming stripped 2 bases from V and 8 bases from J, with 19 bases between. CDR3 nucleotide sequence: TGTGCCAGCAGTTTACTGTTCTTGGGGGCCAGGGATGAGCAGTTCTTC. Its protein is CASSLLFLGARDEQFF. Full variable domain (outside the CDR3, taken from reference TRBV28 and TRBJ2-1): DVKVTQSSRYLVKRTGEKVFLECVQDMDHENMFWYRQDPGLGLRLIYFSYDVKMKEKGDIPEGYSVSREKKERFSLILESASTNQTSMYLCASSLLFLGARDEQFFGPGTRLTVL.

Only a few counts were recorded for this clone. The CDR3 carries no conserved terminal phenylalanine or tryptophan, so it likely arises from a read error. The chain employs TRBV6-1 and TRBJ2-3; 7 bases line up with TRBD2. Unmatched junction bases numbered 11, after V lost 7 bases and J lost 4 bases. CDR1 and CDR2 from the germline V gene are MNHNS and SASEGT. This CDR3 is 15 amino acids long. The CDR3: CASNPGGGGADTQYL. In nucleotides, the CDR3 is TGTGCCAGCAACCCCGGTGGGGGGGGGGCAGATACGCAGTATCTT.

The chain combines TRBV4-2 with TRBJ2-1; perhaps TRBD2 as D (6 bases). V shed 8 bases and J shed 2 bases, with 19 bases lying between them. The CDR3 spans 16 residues. The germline CDR1 and CDR2 sequences are LGHNA and YNFKEQ. The CDR3 here is CASRRATGVAYNEQFF. The CDR3 DNA is TGTGCCAGCCGACGAGCTACGGGAGTGGCCTACAATGAGCAGTTCTTC.

By its share, this clone is medium-sized (0.01 to 0.1%). V and J are TRBV20-1 and TRBJ1-1; D may be TRBD1 (6 bases). Deletions cut 6 bases from V and 0 bases from J, with 17 bases between. This CDR3 is built from 15 residues. In germline, CDR1 is DFQATT, CDR2 SNEGSKA (reference sequence). This CDR3 reads CSAPPVGGVNTEAFF. CDR3 bases: TGCAGTGCCCCGCCGGTAGGGGGGGTGAACACTGAAGCTTTCTTT.

Turning to this clone: An end of the junction does not agree with germline; a read error may underlie this. The chain combines TRBV9 with TRBJ2-2, with 7 bases that match TRBD2. CDR1 and CDR2 (germline): SGDLS, YYNGEE. The CDR3 covers 17 residues. CDR3 in amino acids: CASSVGGGGANTVELFF. The CDR3 DNA is TGTGCCAGCAGCGTAGGGGGCGGGGGTGCCAACACCGTGGAGCTGTTTTTT.

This clone was observed a few times. The J gene is TRBJ2-7, the V gene TRBV20-1, with a possible D match to TRBD1 (6 bases). V was trimmed by 0 bases and J by 0 bases, leaving 12 bases between them. Germline CDR1 is DFQATT and CDR2 is SNEGSKA (reference sequence). This CDR3 comprises 15 residues. CDR3 region: CSARDTGTYSYEQYF. In DNA form, the CDR3 reads TGCAGTGCTAGAGATACAGGGACCTACTCCTACGAGCAGTACTTC.

The chain couples TRBV10-3 to TRBJ2-1; 14 bases fit TRBD2. The CDR3 is 13 residues long. V was clipped by 11 bases and J by 6 bases; unmatched bases: 3. Germline assignment: CDR1 ENHRY and CDR2 SYGVKD. The CDR3: CASGLAGANEQFF. The CDR3 DNA sequence: TGTGCCTCGGGACTAGCGGGAGCCAATGAGCAGTTCTTC.

This clone is categorized as large. This chain joins TRBV12-3 or TRBV12-4 and TRBJ2-7; the D gene is possibly TRBD1 (5 bases). CDR3 length: 14 residues. V lost 5 bases and J lost 6, with 17 bases in between. The chain's CDR3 is CASSPGSPRGEQYF. DNA of the CDR3: TGTGCCAGCAGTCCCGGCTCTCCAAGGGGCGAGCAGTACTTC.

In its sample, this clone is medium-sized (0.01 to 0.1%). The V gene is TRBV19, the J gene TRBJ1-1; D gene unclear. The germline gives CDR1 LNHDA, CDR2 SQIVND (reference sequence). The CDR3 has 14 residues. V lost 1 base and J lost 0, with 6 bases in between. CDR3 loop: CASSIGTVNTEAFF. CDR3 sequence (DNA): TGTGCCAGTAGTATAGGCACGGTGAACACTGAAGCTTTCTTT.

V gene TRBV29-1 combines with J gene TRBJ2-1, with no clear D. Germline V gene data show CDR1 as SQVTM and CDR2 as ANQGSEA. Trimming cost V 4 bases and J 5 bases, with 9 bases left between them. The CDR3 has 12 amino acids. The CDR3: CSVAPNNNEQFF. The DNA for the CDR3 is TGCAGCGTTGCTCCCAACAACAATGAGCAGTTCTTC.

This clone has a handful of counts. Here the CDR3 DNA reads TGTGCCAGCAGTTTTGTTACCGGGACCAACTACGAGCAGTACTTC. Amino acids: CASSFVTGTNYEQYF. V is TRBV14 and J is TRBJ2-7, with D perhaps given as TRBD1 or TRBD2 (5 bases each). CDR3 size: 15 residues. V shed 6 bases and J shed 3 bases, with 18 bases lying between them. CDR1 and CDR2 from the germline V gene are SGHDN and FVKESK.

This chain connects TRBV12-3 or TRBV12-4 to TRBJ1-5; a weak D match, TRBD1 (6 bases). This CDR3 comprises 14 residues. V shed 3 bases and J shed 3 bases, with 9 bases lying between them. The CDR3 protein is CASSFLGANQPQHF. CDR3 in DNA: TGTGCCAGCAGTTTTTTGGGGGCCAATCAGCCCCAGCATTTT.

This clone is large by share. The chain has TRBV2 and TRBJ2-2, with D hard to call. V gave up 3 bases and J gave up 7 bases, with 9 bases separating them. This CDR3 contains 13 residues. The germline V gene encodes CDR1 SNHLY and CDR2 FYNNEI. The CDR3 region is CASSDKVDGELFF. CDR3 nucleotides: TGTGCCAGCAGTGACAAGGTGGACGGGGAGCTGTTTTTT.

The chain carries TRBV29-1 and TRBJ2-7, with 7 bases identical to TRBD1. The V and J ends lost 7 bases and 0 bases, in that order; junction bases with no gene match: 9. Looked up from germline, CDR1 is SQVTM and CDR2 is ANQGSEA. This CDR3 region has 14 residues. The DNA for the CDR3 is TGCAGCGCGACAGGGATCGAGAGCTCCTACGAGCAGTACTTC. It encodes CSATGIESSYEQYF.

This clone was counted at least ten times. The V and J genes are TRBV7-3 and TRBJ1-4; 8 positions agree with TRBD1. Germline CDR1 reads SGHTA; CDR2 reads FQGTGA. V shed 5 bases and J 0 bases; nucleotides not matched to a gene: 5. The CDR3 runs to 16 residues. The CDR3 is CASSLGQGSTNEKLFF. As DNA, the CDR3 is TGTGCCAGCAGCCTAGGACAGGGATCAACTAATGAAAAACTGTTTTTT. The full variable domain, in which reference TRBV7-3 and TRBJ1-4 provide the parts outside the CDR3, is GAGVSQTPSNKVTEKGKYVELRCDPISGHTALYWYRQSLGQGPEFLIYFQGTGAADDSGLPNDRFFAVRPEGSVSTLKIQRTERGDSAVYLCASSLGQGSTNEKLFFGSGTQLSVL.

V usage is TRBV7-2 and J usage is TRBJ2-1; 11 nucleotides line up with TRBD1. The V and J ends lost 0 bases and 8 bases, in that order; junction bases with no gene match: 6. Germline lookup yields CDR1 SGHTA and CDR2 FQGNSA. The CDR3 covers 16 residues. This chain's CDR3 is CASSLALGTGGHEQFF. The CDR3 bases are TGTGCCAGCAGCTTAGCGCTGGGGACAGGGGGGCATGAGCAGTTCTTC.

This clone counts as medium-sized. CDR3 sequence reads: CASSFGERYNEQFF. In nucleotides, the CDR3 is TGCGCCAGCAGCTTCGGGGAGCGTTACAATGAGCAGTTCTTC. This chain joins TRBV5-1 and TRBJ2-1, with a possible D match to TRBD2 (5 bases). Germline V gene lookup returns CDR1 SGHRS and CDR2 YFSETQ. The CDR3 consists of 14 residues. Deletions cut 2 bases from V and 4 bases from J, with 10 bases between.